This note documents a single TCR beta chain sequence. The target antigen is unknown. The data belong to a study of neurological immune-mediated disorders. Study-wide results and limits: HTLV-1-associated myelopathy led in TCR clonal expansion, while multiple sclerosis ranked lowest, below healthy controls. Private repertoires in all groups were suggested by the finding that expanded clones across subjects shared no CDR3 amino acid sequences.

The making of cDNA relied on 5'RACE with 10-nucleotide random UMIs. MiXCR was run by TCRdb on the 5' RACE reads, yielding one entry per CDR3 protein. The sample has roughly 50,000 distinct CDR3 sequences; about 26% are singletons. Sequences were obtained from PBMCs. This TCR was sampled from a woman aged 65 to 85 in good health.

The CDR3 loop reads CASSHGAGERYEQYF. Here the CDR3 DNA reads TGCGCCAGCAGTCACGGGGCGGGAGAGCGCTACGAGCAGTACTTC. This chain connects TRBV4-1 to TRBJ2-7; 7 nucleotides agree with TRBD2. This CDR3 is 15 amino acids long. Germline assignment: CDR1 MGHRA and CDR2 YSYEKL. V dropped 6 bases and J dropped 3; count of bases not matched to a gene: 11.